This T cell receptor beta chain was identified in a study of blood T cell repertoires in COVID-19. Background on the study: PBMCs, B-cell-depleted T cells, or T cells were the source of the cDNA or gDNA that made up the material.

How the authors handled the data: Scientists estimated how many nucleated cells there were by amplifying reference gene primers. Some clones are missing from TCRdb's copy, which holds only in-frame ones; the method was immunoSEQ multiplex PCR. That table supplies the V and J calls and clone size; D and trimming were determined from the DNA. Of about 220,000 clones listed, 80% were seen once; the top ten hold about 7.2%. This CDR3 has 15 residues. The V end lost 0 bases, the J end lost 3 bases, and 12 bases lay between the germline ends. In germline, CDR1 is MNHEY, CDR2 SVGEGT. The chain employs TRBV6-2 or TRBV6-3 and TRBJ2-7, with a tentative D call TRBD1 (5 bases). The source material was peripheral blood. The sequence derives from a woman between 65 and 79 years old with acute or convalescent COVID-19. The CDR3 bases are TGTGCCAGCAGTTACTCCCTTGACAGTTTCTACGAGCAGTACTTC. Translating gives CASSYSLDSFYEQYF.